This T cell receptor (beta chain) was recovered during a study of PD-1 blockade in mismatch repair-deficient tumors. Overall study results and limits: Rapid post-treatment expansion, then contraction, generally preceding radiologic response, marked tumor-resident clones.

Profiled with immunoSEQ multiplex PCR; TCRdb holds only in-frame clones, not every one. The sample lists 40,000 to 60,000 clones, around 73% occurring once. Germline CDR1 reads MGHDK; CDR2 reads SYGVNS. The CDR3 extends over 15 amino acids. V lost 7 bases, J lost 3 bases, and 16 bases lay in between. For this clone: Its antigen is unidentified.

V usage is TRBV25-1 and J usage is TRBJ2-1; D may correspond to TRBD1 or TRBD2 (7 bases each). The TCR originated in an adult with mismatch repair-deficient cancer. The source was peripheral blood, collected 4 weeks after starting pembrolizumab. The CDR3 DNA reads as TGTGCCAGCAAGGGCCCAGGGGGGGTCTACAATGAGCAGTTCTTC. Protein sequence: CASKGPGGVYNEQFF.